The 26 T cell receptor beta chains presented below share a single source sample, sequenced in a study of blood T cell repertoires in COVID-19. TCRdb's copy holds only in-frame clones and misses some; the assay was immunoSEQ multiplex PCR. Among about 360,000 clones listed, about 89% were seen once. Sequencing was done on a sample of PBMCs or T cells enriched from blood (not recorded which). All receptors come from a man aged 40-49 years in a cohort exposed to, infected with or recovered from COVID-19 (not recorded which).

The chain recombines TRBV5-4 with TRBJ1-1; 7 bases are a match to TRBD1. CDR3 length: 15 amino acids. J was trimmed by 1 base and V by 3 bases; bases with no gene match: 6. The germline V gene has CDR1 SGHNT and CDR2 YYREEE (reference sequence). The CDR3 bases are TGTGCCAGCAGCTCGGCCGGGACAGCGAACACTGAAGCTTTCTTT. It is translated as CASSSAGTANTEAFF.

The chain combines TRBV6-5 with TRBJ2-7, with D uncertain. CDR1 MNHEY and CDR2 SVGAGI come from the germline V gene. This CDR3 region has 14 residues. Trimming took off 5 bases at V and 3 bases at J, with 14 bases between the two ends. In DNA form, the CDR3 reads TGTGCCAGCAGTAGACTCCACCGAGGCTACGAGCAGTACTTC. Its protein product is CASSRLHRGYEQYF.

This chain uses TRBV4-1 with TRBJ2-3, with TRBD2 matching over 9 bases. CDR3 length: 17 amino acids. The V gene's germline CDR1 is MGHRA and CDR2 YSYEKL. J was trimmed by 4 bases and V by 1 base; bases with no gene match: 9. The CDR3 reads CASSQATVAGAADTQYF. In DNA form, the CDR3 reads TGCGCCAGCAGCCAAGCTACGGTAGCGGGAGCGGCAGATACGCAGTATTTT.

This clone came up once. The V gene is TRBV5-1, the J gene TRBJ2-1; 8 nucleotides agree with TRBD2. Germline V gene sequence: CDR1 SGHRS, CDR2 YFSETQ. CDR3 size: 14 residues. Trimming took 3 bases from V and 7 from J; bases not matched to a gene: 6. The CDR3 protein is CASSSGLVGNEQFF. For the CDR3, the DNA is TGCGCCAGCAGCTCGGGACTAGTGGGGAATGAGCAGTTCTTC.

V usage is TRBV5-1 and J usage is TRBJ2-1, with D hard to call. Germline lookup yields CDR1 SGHRS and CDR2 YFSETQ. The CDR3 consists of 17 residues. The V end was cut by 2 bases, the J end by 2 bases, with 17 bases between. This CDR3 reads CASSLSRTQSTYNEQFF. Here the CDR3 DNA reads TGCGCCAGCAGCTTATCTAGAACCCAGAGCACCTACAATGAGCAGTTCTTC.

This chain uses TRBV19 with TRBJ2-2, with D possibly TRBD1 on 5 matching bases. This CDR3 has 14 residues. V was shortened by 5 bases and J by 1 base, with 8 bases between the two germline ends. CDR1 and CDR2 from the germline V gene are LNHDA and SQIVND (reference sequence). In DNA form, the CDR3 reads TGTGCCAGTAGTCGACAGTGGAACACCGGGGAGCTGTTTTTT. Translating it yields CASSRQWNTGELFF.

This chain links TRBV19 with TRBJ1-1; D perhaps matches TRBD1 (6 bases). Between the trimmed V and J ends, which lost 8 bases and 1 base, there was a span of 14 bases. The CDR3 is 14 residues long. From germline, CDR1 is LNHDA and CDR2 SQIVND (reference sequence). The CDR3 here is CASQTGHRNTEAFF. CDR3 in DNA: TGTGCCAGTCAAACGGGACACCGGAACACTGAAGCTTTCTTT.

The table lists this clone with a count of one. The rearrangement joins TRBV4-1 to TRBJ2-5; possible D gene TRBD1, 5 bases. Per germline, CDR1 MGHRA and CDR2 YSYEKL. V was cut by 1 base and J by 1 base, with 19 bases left in between. The CDR3 is 18 residues long. The CDR3 is CASSQVGVAGLGQETQYF. CDR3 nucleotide sequence: TGCGCCAGCAGCCAAGTTGGTGTGGCAGGGTTGGGCCAAGAGACCCAGTACTTC.

This clone was observed a few times. The rearrangement uses TRBV7-9 and TRBJ2-2; D might be TRBD1 (6 bases). This CDR3 is 19 amino acids long. V gave up 4 bases and J gave up 3 bases, with 24 bases separating them. The germline V gene has CDR1 SEHNR and CDR2 FQNEAQ (reference sequence). DNA for the CDR3: TGTGCCAGCAGCTCTACGAATATCCGCCGGGACACCGACACCGGGGAGCTGTTTTTT. Translating it yields CASSSTNIRRDTDTGELFF.

This chain joins TRBV6-2 or TRBV6-3 and TRBJ1-2; the D is unclear. The germline gives CDR1 MNHEY, CDR2 SVGEGT. The CDR3 spans 14 residues. V gave up 5 bases and J gave up 0 bases, with 10 bases separating them. CDR3 coding DNA: TGTGCCAGCAGTGAGGCAGTTACTAACTATGGCTACACCTTC. Encoded protein: CASSEAVTNYGYTF.

This clone was seen only a few times. V usage is TRBV28 and J usage is TRBJ2-7, with 9 bases that match TRBD2. Germline V gene data show CDR1 as MDHEN and CDR2 as SYDVKM. CDR3 length equals 15 residues. V trimming: 5 bases; J trimming: 3 bases; junction bases outside the gene matches: 8. CDR3 DNA: TGTGCCAGCAGTCTCGCTGCTAGCGGGGACTACGAGCAGTACTTC. Protein sequence: CASSLAASGDYEQYF.

The chain couples TRBV6-1 to TRBJ1-5; TRBD1 agrees at 7 bases. In germline, CDR1 is MNHNS, CDR2 SASEGT. V was pared by 3 bases and J by 9 bases, with 8 bases of the junction left unmatched. The CDR3 runs 14 residues. CDR3 nucleotide sequence: TGTGCCAGCAGTGAGGGACAGCGGCGATCGCCCCAGCATTTT. The encoded protein is CASSEGQRRSPQHF.

V usage is TRBV5-1 and J usage is TRBJ1-4; 10 bases are shared with TRBD1. The ends lost 4 bases at V and 7 bases at J; junction bases unmatched: 7. Germline V CDR1 and CDR2: SGHRS, YFSETQ. The CDR3 covers 15 residues. CDR3 coding DNA: TGCGCCAGCAGCAGGGACAGGGGAAGGAGTGAAAAACTGTTTTTT. It specifies CASSRDRGRSEKLFF. The entire variable domain, with the rest obtained from reference TRBV5-1 and TRBJ1-4, is as follows: KAGVTQTPRYLIKTRGQQVTLSCSPISGHRSVSWYQQTPGQGLQFLFEYFSETQRNKGNFPGRFSGRQFSNSRSEMNVSTLELGDSALYLCASSRDRGRSEKLFFGSGTQLSVL.

The chain carries TRBV29-1 and TRBJ1-2; 10 positions agree with TRBD1. J gave up 4 bases and V 4 bases, and 6 bases lay outside the gene matches. This CDR3 is 14 amino acids long. Germline V lookup: CDR1 SQVTM, CDR2 ANQGSEA. DNA for the CDR3: TGCAGCGTTGTAGGACAGGGGGGGAGCTATGGCTACACCTTC. Its protein is CSVVGQGGSYGYTF.

The genes are TRBV28 and TRBJ1-2, with D hard to call. The CDR3 sequence is 14 residues long. The V gene's germline CDR1 is MDHEN and CDR2 SYDVKM. Trimming stripped 3 bases from V and 2 bases from J, with 10 bases between. This CDR3 is CASSLVDKNYGYTF. CDR3 nucleotide sequence: TGTGCCAGCAGTTTGGTCGACAAGAACTATGGCTACACCTTC.

The V call is TRBV11-2, the J call TRBJ1-2; maybe TRBD1 (5 bases). The germline gives CDR1 SGHAT, CDR2 FQNNGV. Trimming took off 1 base at V and 6 bases at J, with 9 bases between the two ends. The CDR3 consists of 13 residues. CDR3 coding DNA: TGTGCCAGCAGCTTAGGGGGCCGGGATGGCTACACCTTC. Protein product: CASSLGGRDGYTF.

The sample holds one count of this clone. The gene calls are TRBV6-1 and TRBJ2-7, with TRBD1 as a possible D gene (6 bases). The CDR3 runs 14 residues. V was pared by 2 bases and J by 3 bases, with 11 bases between. Germline V gives CDR1 MNHNS, CDR2 SASEGT. The DNA of the CDR3 is TGTGCCAGCAGTGAATGGCAGGGGATCTACGAGCAGTACTTC. Its translation: CASSEWQGIYEQYF.

This clone came up a few times. V and J are TRBV30 and TRBJ1-6; 8 bases match TRBD1. The V segment lost 3 bases and the J segment 7 bases; nucleotides outside the gene matches: 11. The CDR3 is 16 residues long. Germline CDR1 is GTSNPN and CDR2 is SVGIG (reference sequence). The CDR3 coding sequence is TGTGCCTGGAGAGCCTCCGGACAGGGAACGAATTCACCCCTCCACTTT. Translation gives CAWRASGQGTNSPLHF.

The chain combines TRBV7-3 with TRBJ1-1; D unclear. V dropped 0 bases and J dropped 6 bases, with 14 bases sitting between them. CDR3 length equals 15 residues. Germline lookup yields CDR1 SGHTA and CDR2 FQGTGA. CDR3 protein: CASSLTATPSAEAFF. The DNA of the CDR3 is TGTGCCAGCAGCTTAACCGCTACTCCAAGCGCTGAAGCTTTCTTT.

CDR3 amino acids: CASRTGQANYGYTF. The CDR3 DNA follows: TGTGCCAGCAGAACGGGACAGGCCAACTATGGCTACACCTTC. The J gene is TRBJ1-2, the V gene TRBV28; TRBD1 matches 8 bases. The trim removed 6 bases at V and 2 bases at J, leaving 5 bases unmatched. This CDR3 comprises 14 residues. Per the germline V gene, CDR1 is MDHEN and CDR2 is SYDVKM.

J is TRBJ2-7 and V is TRBV13; possibly TRBD2 for D (6 bases). The germline CDR1 and CDR2 sequences are PRHDT and FYEKMQ (reference sequence). This CDR3 comprises 13 residues. Deletions cut 5 bases from V and 3 bases from J, with 11 bases between. CDR3 protein: CASSNSGSYEQYF. The CDR3 coding sequence is TGTGCCAGCAGCAATAGCGGTAGCTACGAGCAGTACTTC.

V and J are TRBV5-4 and TRBJ1-2; 9 positions agree with TRBD1. This CDR3 has 15 amino acids. CDR1 is SGHNT, CDR2 YYREEE, per germline (reference sequence). J was trimmed by 8 bases and V by 0 bases; bases with no gene match: 8. The CDR3 sequence: CASSLVDRGPSGYTF. The CDR3 nucleotides are TGTGCCAGCAGCTTGGTGGACAGGGGCCCCTCGGGCTACACCTTC.

The chain recombines TRBV9 with TRBJ2-1; weak D call: TRBD2 (6 bases). CDR3 size: 15 residues. Germline V CDR1 and CDR2: SGDLS, YYNGEE. V lost 1 base, J lost 7 bases, and 15 bases lay in between. The DNA of the CDR3 is TGTGCCAGCAGCGTAATATCCGCGGGGTTGAATGAGCAGTTCTTC. Its protein product is CASSVISAGLNEQFF.

This chain links TRBV7-8 with TRBJ2-5, with 7 positions matching TRBD2. Germline assignment: CDR1 SGHVS and CDR2 FQNEAQ. The CDR3 runs 16 residues. The J segment lost 1 base and the V segment lost 5 bases, leaving 10 bases of the junction unmatched. The DNA for the CDR3 is TGTGCCAGCAGCCGAGGGTTTGGACTAGTCCAAGAGACCCAGTACTTC. Protein sequence: CASSRGFGLVQETQYF.

J is TRBJ2-2 and V is TRBV3-1 (or the pseudogene TRBV3-2); tentative D call: TRBD2 (6 bases). Trimming shortened V by 6 bases and J by 3 bases, and 14 bases separated the two germline ends. There are 15 residues in the CDR3. Germline CDR1 LGHDT, CDR2 YNNKEL (reference sequence). CDR3 sequence (DNA): TGTGCCAGCAGACCGGGACTCGCGGACACCGGGGAGCTGTTTTTT. As protein: CASRPGLADTGELFF.

The V and J genes are TRBV5-1 and TRBJ1-3; D might be TRBD1 (6 bases). The CDR3 is 13 residues long. CDR1 and CDR2 (germline): SGHRS, YFSETQ. The V gene lost 7 bases and the J gene lost 0 bases, with 8 bases spanning the gap. CDR3 sequence: CASATGSGNTIYF. In DNA form, the CDR3 reads TGCGCCAGCGCGACAGGCTCTGGAAACACCATATATTTT.